This T cell receptor (beta chain) was sequenced in a study of cytomegalovirus exposure and HLA in healthy donors. PCR was performed using 60 Vbeta and 13 Jbeta primers. Sequenced by immunoSEQ multiplex PCR; TCRdb stores in-frame clones only, minus some. Among 95,000 or so clones listed, 65% to 90% were seen once. Germline CDR1 MGHRA, CDR2 YSYEKL. The V and J ends lost 3 bases and 0 bases respectively, with 6 bases between them. This CDR3 region has 15 residues. The sequenced sample was PBMCs. The genes are TRBV4-1 and TRBJ2-6; D not certain. This clonotype originated in an older woman in good health and CMV-seropositive. The CDR3 reads CASSQYSSGANVLTF. The CDR3 DNA sequence: TGCGCCAGCAGCCAGTATAGCTCTGGGGCCAACGTCCTGACTTTC.